One and the same sample provided the 18 T cell receptor beta chains below, sequenced in a study of a mutant IDH1 vaccine in newly diagnosed glioma. Repertoires were generated with immunoSEQ multiplex PCR, while TCRdb's copy carries only in-frame clones and drops some. The top ten hold around 7% of the sample, which has over 45,000 clones, roughly four fifths seen once. Their antigen targets remain unknown. The time point is: week 5, during vaccination. One vaccine dose held 300 ug of mutant IDH1 20-mer peptide and came with topical imiquimod. This specimen consisted of PBMCs, obtained from a glioma patient whose treatment included an IDH1 peptide vaccine. The receptors originated from a woman between 50 and 59 years old with glioma.

This chain links TRBV11-3 with TRBJ2-7; 7 bases match TRBD2. The CDR3 contains 15 residues. Germline V gene data show CDR1 as SGHNT and CDR2 as YENEEA. With V trimmed by 0 bases and J by 9 bases, 11 bases remained unmatched. The CDR3 is CASSLERTNPGGQYF. CDR3 in DNA: TGTGCCAGCAGCTTAGAACGGACAAACCCGGGAGGGCAGTACTTC.

The chain carries TRBV5-6 and TRBJ2-2; D uncertain. Trimming stripped 0 bases from V and 3 bases from J, with 6 bases between. Germline V gene data show CDR1 as SGHDT and CDR2 as YYEEEE. CDR3 size: 14 residues. DNA for the CDR3: TGTGCCAGCAGCTTGGAGGCTTACACCGGGGAGCTGTTTTTT. This translates into CASSLEAYTGELFF.

The CDR3 DNA reads as TGTGCCAGTAGTTCGCGCTCCGGTCAGCATTTT. Its translation: CASSSRSGQHF. The chain is built from TRBV19 and TRBJ1-5; D gene ambiguous. Germline CDR1 is LNHDA and CDR2 is SQIVND (reference sequence). Trimming removed 5 bases from V and 13 bases from J, with 12 bases in between. CDR3 length equals 11 residues.

The gene calls are TRBV7-2 and TRBJ1-1; no clear D gene. V lost 2 bases and J 5 bases, leaving 6 bases between the germline ends. Germline assignment: CDR1 SGHTA and CDR2 FQGNSA. This CDR3 spans 12 amino acids. As DNA, the CDR3 is TGTGCCAGCAGCTTAAGGGCTACTGAAGCTTTCTTT. Protein: CASSLRATEAFF.

This clone was seen once. This chain joins TRBV15 and TRBJ1-2; D is ambiguous. Germline loops: CDR1 LNHNV, CDR2 YYDKDF (reference sequence). The CDR3 sequence is 12 residues long. V lost 5 bases and J 7 bases, leaving 11 bases between the germline ends. The CDR3 loop is CATSLPDSGYTF. DNA of the CDR3: TGTGCCACCAGCCTCCCGGATTCTGGCTACACCTTC.

Comments on this clone: An end of the junction differs from the germline gene, which may be a read error. CDR3 nucleotides: TGTGCCAGCAGCGGCGGGACAGGGCCGGACGCCTTC. This translates into CASSGGTGPDAF. This sequence joins TRBV7-8 and TRBJ1-2; TRBD1 agrees at 9 bases. The CDR3 consists of 12 residues. Per the germline V gene, CDR1 is SGHVS and CDR2 is FQNEAQ.

V usage is TRBV7-9 and J usage is TRBJ2-7; 7 nucleotides line up with TRBD2. The V gene end was trimmed by 1 base and the J gene end by 5 bases; junction bases not matched to a gene: 5. This CDR3 has 14 residues. Per the germline V gene, CDR1 is SEHNR and CDR2 is FQNEAQ (reference sequence). CDR3 sequence (DNA): TGTGCCAGCAGCTTAGGTGTTGGGAGGGACGAGCAGTACTTC. Its translation is CASSLGVGRDEQYF.

The J gene is TRBJ1-6, the V gene TRBV18, with D perhaps TRBD1 (5 bases). The germline CDR1 and CDR2 sequences are KGHSH and LQKENI. Trimming took 5 bases from V and 5 from J, leaving 16 bases between them. The CDR3 runs 16 residues. DNA of the CDR3: TGTGCCAGCTCATCACTAAGCCTCAGGGATAATTCACCCCTCCACTTT. Its protein is CASSSLSLRDNSPLHF.

V usage is TRBV6-1 and J usage is TRBJ1-1; D remains ambiguous. Trimming cost V 1 base and J 9 bases, with 15 bases left between them. The length of the CDR3 is 14 residues. Germline V gene sequence: CDR1 MNHNS, CDR2 SASEGT. CDR3 in DNA: TGTGCCAGCAGTGAAGAGACGGATAGTCTCAAAGCTTTCTTT. It encodes CASSEETDSLKAFF.

This chain links TRBV6-1 with TRBJ2-7; D could derive from TRBD1 or TRBD2 (6 bases each). The CDR3 spans 14 residues. From germline, CDR1 is MNHNS and CDR2 SASEGT. V was pared by 6 bases and J by 2 bases, with 14 bases between. The CDR3 loop reads CASSGAGEAYEQYF. The CDR3 nucleotides are TGTGCCAGCAGCGGCGCAGGGGAGGCCTACGAGCAGTACTTC.

This chain joins TRBV12-5 and TRBJ2-7; weak D call: TRBD1 (6 bases). With 1 base removed from V and 4 bases from J, the gap between germline ends came to 8 bases. Germline V gene lookup returns CDR1 LGHNT and CDR2 FRNRAP. The length of the CDR3 is 13 residues. Written as DNA, the CDR3 is TGTGCTAGTGGTTTGGCCAGGGGTTACGAGCAGTACTTC. It codes for CASGLARGYEQYF.

This chain joins TRBV25-1 and TRBJ2-7, with TRBD2 matching 8 bases. The CDR3 totals 15 residues. The germline gives CDR1 MGHDK, CDR2 SYGVNS. Germline trimming cut 1 base from V and 3 bases from J; bases unmatched to any gene: 5. The DNA of the CDR3 is TGTGCCAGCAGTGAATGGGCGGGGGGCTTCTACGAGCAGTACTTC. It encodes CASSEWAGGFYEQYF.

The genes are TRBV7-2 and TRBJ1-6; no definite D call. The CDR3 has 15 residues. CDR1 is SGHTA and CDR2 is FQGNSA in the germline V gene. The ends were cut back, 0 bases at V and 0 bases at J, with 3 bases in the middle. As DNA, the CDR3 is TGTGCCAGCAGCTTAGCGAGCTCCTATAATTCACCCCTCCACTTT. It encodes CASSLASSYNSPLHF.

The chain joins TRBV20-1 to TRBJ2-1; 7 bases fit TRBD1. Trimming removed 8 bases from V and 5 bases from J; junction bases left unmatched: 3. Germline V gives CDR1 DFQATT, CDR2 SNEGSKA (reference sequence). CDR3 size: 11 residues. CDR3 region: CSPGQNNEQFF. For the CDR3, the DNA is TGCAGTCCGGGACAGAACAATGAGCAGTTCTTC.

The V and J genes are TRBV4-2 and TRBJ2-7; TRBD2 agrees at 12 bases. The CDR3 has 16 amino acids. V lost 1 base to trimming and J lost 2 bases; unmatched junction nucleotides: 3. CDR1 is LGHNA, CDR2 YNFKEQ, per germline. In nucleotides, the CDR3 is TGTGCCAGCAGCCAAGTGCTAGCGGGGGGGACCTACGAGCAGTACTTC. Encoded protein: CASSQVLAGGTYEQYF.

CDR3 sequence reads: CASSSTRSTEAFF. Written as DNA, the CDR3 is TGTGCCAGCAGTTCCACAAGGTCTACTGAAGCTTTCTTT. The chain is built from TRBV6-6 and TRBJ1-1; D ambiguous. V lost 4 bases to trimming and J lost 5 bases, with 11 bases between them. The CDR3 runs to 13 residues. Per the germline V gene, CDR1 is MNHNY and CDR2 is SVGAGI (reference sequence).

The chain recombines TRBV7-7 with TRBJ2-1; D is ambiguous. The V gene lost 4 bases and the J gene lost 0 bases, with 10 bases spanning the gap. Germline CDR1 is SSHAT and CDR2 is FNYEAQ (reference sequence). This CDR3 is built from 15 residues. DNA of the CDR3: TGTGCCAGCAGCTGGCGGTTGAGCTCCTACAATGAGCAGTTCTTC. Its translation is CASSWRLSSYNEQFF. Variable domain in full (rest from reference TRBV7-7 and TRBJ2-1): GAGVSQSPRYKVTKRGQDVTLRCDPISSHATLYWYQQALGQGPEFLTYFNYEAQPDKSGLPSDRFSAERPEGSISTLTIQRTEQRDSAMYRCASSWRLSSYNEQFFGPGTRLTVL.

Only a few counts were recorded for this clone. This chain joins TRBV4-1 and TRBJ1-5, with a tentative D call TRBD1 (5 bases). CDR1 and CDR2 (germline): MGHRA, YSYEKL. V was trimmed by 1 base and J by 2 bases, leaving 12 bases between them. This CDR3 is 16 amino acids long. The CDR3 reads CASSQVQGRGNQPQHF. The CDR3 DNA reads as TGCGCCAGCAGCCAAGTTCAGGGTAGGGGCAATCAGCCCCAGCATTTT.